Below are 21 T cell receptor beta chains sequenced from a single sample in a study of blood T cell repertoires in COVID-19. The repertoire was sequenced with immunoSEQ multiplex PCR; TCRdb's copy has only in-frame clones and lacks some. The sample lists roughly 250,000 clones, 85% to 90% occurring once. The specimen was peripheral blood. The source of these receptors is a man aged 30 to 45 with acute or convalescent COVID-19.

V gene TRBV7-8 combines with J gene TRBJ2-3, with TRBD1 identical over 8 bases. V lost 5 bases, J lost 5 bases, and 12 bases stayed unmatched. The V gene's germline CDR1 is SGHVS and CDR2 FQNEAQ. The CDR3 consists of 16 residues. DNA for the CDR3: TGTGCCAGCAGCGTACAGGTCAGGGGGCGTGGAGATACGCAGTATTTT. Translating it yields CASSVQVRGRGDTQYF.

V is TRBV11-2 and J is TRBJ1-6; no clear D. The ends were cut back, 1 base at V and 7 bases at J, with 8 bases in the middle. The CDR3 is 14 amino acids. From germline, CDR1 is SGHAT and CDR2 FQNNGV. The CDR3 sequence: CASSLARENSPLHF. The CDR3 nucleotides are TGTGCCAGCAGCTTAGCTCGCGAGAATTCACCCCTCCACTTT.

The chain links TRBV6-5 to TRBJ2-7; D is ambiguous. CDR1 and CDR2 from the germline V gene are MNHEY and SVGAGI. Trimming shortened V by 2 bases and J by 13 bases, and 18 bases separated the two germline ends. This CDR3 comprises 13 residues. The CDR3 DNA sequence: TGTGCCAGCAGTTACGATCCGGTACAGAGCTTTTACTTC. It translates to CASSYDPVQSFYF.

The chain uses TRBV28 and TRBJ1-2, with 7 positions matching TRBD1. Germline assignment: CDR1 MDHEN and CDR2 SYDVKM. Trimming removed 7 bases from V and 5 bases from J; junction bases left unmatched: 10. The CDR3 has 14 residues. For the CDR3, the DNA is TGTGCCAGCACCCTTGCAGGGGGACGTTATGGCTACACCTTC. It is translated as CASTLAGGRYGYTF.

The rearrangement joins TRBV6-5 to TRBJ1-3, with TRBD1 matching 7 bases. The CDR3 contains 14 residues. CDR1 MNHEY and CDR2 SVGAGI come from the germline V gene. With V trimmed by 2 bases and J by 4 bases, 2 bases remained unmatched. CDR3 coding DNA: TGTGCCAGCAGTTACAGGGGGCAAGGAAACACCATATATTTT. Its protein product is CASSYRGQGNTIYF.

The rearrangement uses TRBV5-6 and TRBJ2-4; D is perhaps TRBD2 (5 bases). The CDR3 runs 14 residues. In germline, CDR1 is SGHDT, CDR2 YYEEEE. Between the trimmed V and J ends, which lost 2 bases and 1 base, there was a span of 7 bases. DNA for the CDR3: TGTGCCAGCAGCTTCGGCGGGGCCAAAAACATTCAGTACTTC. Its translation is CASSFGGAKNIQYF.

The chain carries TRBV15 and TRBJ2-1; D possibly corresponds to TRBD2 (6 bases). The germline V gene has CDR1 LNHNV and CDR2 YYDKDF (reference sequence). The V gene lost 1 base and the J gene lost 8 bases, with 15 bases spanning the gap. The CDR3 length is 15 residues. The CDR3 spells CATSRGPGPGDEQFF. The CDR3 DNA reads as TGTGCCACCAGCAGAGGGCCGGGGCCGGGGGATGAGCAGTTCTTC.

The chain combines TRBV6-5 with TRBJ2-7; 7 bases line up with TRBD1. The V gene's germline CDR1 is MNHEY and CDR2 SVGAGI. The CDR3 totals 14 residues. Losses at the gene ends were 2 bases for V and 6 bases for J; bases not matched to a gene: 7. CDR3 bases: TGTGCCAGCAGTTACAGGGGGCGCGGCGGCGAGCAGTACTTC. Translating it yields CASSYRGRGGEQYF.

The rearrangement links TRBV3-1 (or the pseudogene TRBV3-2) to TRBJ2-7, with D perhaps TRBD1 (5 bases). Trimming left V 5 bases short and J 2 bases short, with 13 bases between. Germline lookup yields CDR1 LGHDT and CDR2 YNNKEL (reference sequence). This CDR3 spans 14 amino acids. The CDR3 sequence: CASSFHRSTYEQYF. The CDR3 nucleotides are TGTGCCAGCAGCTTCCACAGGAGTACCTACGAGCAGTACTTC.

The rearrangement joins TRBV18 to TRBJ2-7, with D perhaps matching TRBD2 (7 bases). CDR3 length equals 15 residues. Germline V gene lookup returns CDR1 KGHSH and CDR2 LQKENI. Trimming removed 6 bases from V and 0 bases from J, with 15 bases in between. This chain's CDR3 is CASSSEGGPSYEQYF. CDR3 DNA sequence: TGTGCCAGCTCTAGCGAGGGGGGGCCCTCCTACGAGCAGTACTTC.

This chain joins TRBV20-1 and TRBJ1-6; D remains unclear. Germline-derived CDR1 and CDR2 are DFQATT and SNEGSKA (reference sequence). The CDR3 consists of 15 residues. Trimming removed 5 bases from V and 3 bases from J, with 14 bases in between. CDR3 DNA sequence: TGCAGTGCTCGTGACGGACTGGTCTATAATTCACCCCTCCACTTT. Protein: CSARDGLVYNSPLHF.

The V and J genes are TRBV24-1 and TRBJ2-3, with 9 bases aligning to TRBD1. CDR1 is KGHDR, CDR2 SFDVKD, per germline. Trimming took 5 bases from V and 2 from J; bases not matched to a gene: 10. This CDR3 spans 17 amino acids. This CDR3 reads CATSGSPGQGITDTQYF. The CDR3 DNA reads TGTGCCACCAGTGGATCACCGGGACAGGGCATCACAGATACGCAGTATTTT.

The chain recombines TRBV2 with TRBJ2-1, with 8 bases identical to TRBD2. Germline V gives CDR1 SNHLY, CDR2 FYNNEI. V lost 6 bases and J lost 6; bases outside the gene matches: 1. This CDR3 spans 12 amino acids. This chain's CDR3 is CASRREVNEQFF. The DNA for the CDR3 is TGTGCCAGCAGGCGGGAGGTCAATGAGCAGTTCTTC.

The V and J genes are TRBV2 and TRBJ1-1; D possibly corresponds to TRBD1 (6 bases). Germline CDR1 reads SNHLY; CDR2 reads FYNNEI. V lost 5 bases and J 6 bases, leaving 13 bases between the germline ends. The CDR3 is 13 residues long. CDR3 sequence (DNA): TGTGCCAGCAGTCGAACCCCAGGGGCTGAAGCTTTCTTT. The encoded protein is CASSRTPGAEAFF.

The chain couples TRBV23-1 to TRBJ2-2, with D hard to call. TRBV23-1 is placed among ORFs of uncertain function. Trimming shortened V by 10 bases and J by 1 base, and 16 bases separated the two germline ends. This CDR3 region has 15 residues. CDR3 sequence reads: CAMLPGPQNTGELFF. CDR3 nucleotide sequence: TGCGCCATGCTACCGGGTCCTCAGAACACCGGGGAGCTGTTTTTT.

The chain carries TRBV29-1 and TRBJ1-2; D unclear. The CDR3 has 12 amino acids. Germline assignment: CDR1 SQVTM and CDR2 ANQGSEA. V lost 3 bases to trimming and J lost 4 bases, with 9 bases between them. In DNA, the CDR3 is TGCAGCGTTGAGGACTTTGGCTATGGCTACACCTTC. Protein product: CSVEDFGYGYTF. The full variable domain, completed using reference TRBV29-1 and TRBJ1-2, is SAVISQKPSRDICQRGTSLTIQCQVDSQVTMMFWYRQQPGQSLTLIATANQGSEATYESGFVIDKFPISRPNLTFSTLTVSNMSPEDSSIYLCSVEDFGYGYTFGSGTRLTVV.

The chain employs TRBV19 and TRBJ2-7; D is possibly TRBD2 (5 bases). Germline CDR1 reads LNHDA; CDR2 reads SQIVND (reference sequence). V was pared by 4 bases and J by 2 bases, with 12 bases between. The CDR3 spans 14 residues. The CDR3 DNA follows: TGTGCCAGTAGTACCGACGGGAAACCCTACGAGCAGTACTTC. It is translated as CASSTDGKPYEQYF.

Here the CDR3 DNA reads TGCGCCAGCAGCCAAGATGAGGGGGACCTGTACTTC. It codes for CASSQDEGDLYF. The V call is TRBV4-1, the J call TRBJ2-7; D may be TRBD1 (6 bases). With 0 bases removed from V and 12 bases from J, the gap between germline ends came to 12 bases. Looked up from germline, CDR1 is MGHRA and CDR2 is YSYEKL. The CDR3 sequence is 12 residues long.

The V gene is TRBV28, the J gene TRBJ2-7, with 7 bases matching TRBD1. V lost 5 bases and J lost 4; bases outside the gene matches: 5. Germline assignment: CDR1 MDHEN and CDR2 SYDVKM. This CDR3 has 13 amino acids. The CDR3 is CASSAWDRYEQYF. CDR3 DNA sequence: TGTGCCAGCAGTGCCTGGGACAGATACGAGCAGTACTTC.

The chain combines TRBV20-1 with TRBJ1-1; D is possibly TRBD1 (5 bases). Trimming took off 3 bases at V and 3 bases at J, with 5 bases between the two ends. This CDR3 comprises 11 residues. Looked up from germline, CDR1 is DFQATT and CDR2 is SNEGSKA (reference sequence). Here the CDR3 DNA reads TGCAGTGCTAGCAGGGACACTGAAGCTTTCTTT. Encoded protein: CSASRDTEAFF.

In its sample, this clone was seen a few times. The rearrangement joins TRBV18 to TRBJ1-1; 7 bases map to TRBD1. Unmatched junction bases numbered 2, after V lost 4 bases and J lost 0 bases. Per germline, CDR1 KGHSH and CDR2 LQKENI. This CDR3 has 14 amino acids. CDR3 DNA sequence: TGTGCCAGCTCACAGGACAGGTTGAACACTGAAGCTTTCTTT. It yields the protein CASSQDRLNTEAFF.